This T cell receptor (beta chain) was captured by sequencing in a study of T cells in Graves' hyperthyroidism and ophthalmopathy. Study at large: Any treatment followed the collection of peripheral blood at initial diagnosis.

The investigators amplified TCR beta CDR3 regions from RNA transcripts. HTBI primers were employed in a first-round RT-PCR of the TCR CDR3. One entry per CDR3 protein results from TCRdb running MiXCR on the multiplex PCR reads. The sample holds about 52,000 distinct CDR3 sequences, less than 50% seen once. CDR3 length: 14 amino acids. CDR1 SGHNT and CDR2 YENEEA come from the germline V gene. Reasons for excluding patients were uncontrolled infection, other autoimmune disease, pregnancy or lactation. Clinical symptoms, serum thyroxine and TRAb, thyroid ultrasound and orbital computed tomography were used for the diagnoses. Isolation of PBMCs was performed on around 9.3 ml fresh peripheral blood. In the case of this clonotype: A junction boundary mismatches the germline segment, possibly from a read error.

The sample comprised blood. The sequence came from a woman in her fifties or sixties with Graves' ophthalmopathy. The chain employs TRBV11-3 and TRBJ2-1, with a tentative D call TRBD1 (5 bases). The CDR3 region has the DNA TGTGTCAGCAGCCAGGGATTGGGTAACAATGAGCAGTTCTTC. It translates to CVSSQGLGNNEQFF.